The sequence of this TCR beta chain was determined in a study of blood T cell repertoires in COVID-19. Study overall: COVID-19 samples collected from the United States, Italy and Spain covered acute and convalescent phases. Nucleic acid was either cDNA or gDNA, and it came from T cells, B-cell-depleted T cells, or PBMCs.

In the source study's methods: Estimation of nucleated cell counts relied on the amplification of reference gene primers. Libraries were prepared by immunoSEQ multiplex PCR; TCRdb keeps only in-frame clonotypes and omits some of them. From that table come the V and J calls and clone size; the DNA was used to work out D and trimming. The sample holds some 290,000 clones, 90% seen once. This CDR3 spans 17 amino acids. Germline V gives CDR1 SGHRS, CDR2 YFSETQ. Of note for this clone: The junction differs from germline at one of its ends, possibly a read error.

The clonotype comes from a woman aged 35 to 49 with COVID-19, enrolled during active disease. Sequenced input: peripheral blood. The chain is built from TRBV5-1 and TRBJ1-1, with 10 nucleotides matching TRBD1. The CDR3 DNA reads TGCGCCAGCCGACCAGGACAGGGGGTTGGGCCGAACCCTGAAGCTTTCTTT. Its protein product is CASRPGQGVGPNPEAFF.